This T cell receptor (beta chain) emerged from a study of cytomegalovirus exposure and HLA in healthy donors. This PCR relied on a set of 60 Vbeta primers and 13 Jbeta primers. In the study's own analysis: A later analysis tallied some 80 million unique TCR beta chains, some 10 million of them shared. Sequencing was performed with immunoSEQ multiplex PCR; in TCRdb, only in-frame clones are kept and a portion is missing. V, J and clone size are those of that table, while D and trimming were read from the DNA. The table lists under 250,000 clones, about 80% of them singletons, with less than 3% in the top ten. Germline-derived CDR1 and CDR2 are MNHEY and SMNVEV (reference sequence). The CDR3 runs 14 residues. The ends were cut back, 5 bases at V and 2 bases at J, with 13 bases in the middle.

The receptor comes from a young woman in good health and CMV-seronegative. Sequenced sample: PBMCs. The genes are TRBV27 and TRBJ2-7; no definite D call. CDR3 in amino acids: CASSRHDLTYEQYF. DNA of the CDR3: TGTGCCAGCAGTCGCCACGACTTAACCTACGAGCAGTACTTC.